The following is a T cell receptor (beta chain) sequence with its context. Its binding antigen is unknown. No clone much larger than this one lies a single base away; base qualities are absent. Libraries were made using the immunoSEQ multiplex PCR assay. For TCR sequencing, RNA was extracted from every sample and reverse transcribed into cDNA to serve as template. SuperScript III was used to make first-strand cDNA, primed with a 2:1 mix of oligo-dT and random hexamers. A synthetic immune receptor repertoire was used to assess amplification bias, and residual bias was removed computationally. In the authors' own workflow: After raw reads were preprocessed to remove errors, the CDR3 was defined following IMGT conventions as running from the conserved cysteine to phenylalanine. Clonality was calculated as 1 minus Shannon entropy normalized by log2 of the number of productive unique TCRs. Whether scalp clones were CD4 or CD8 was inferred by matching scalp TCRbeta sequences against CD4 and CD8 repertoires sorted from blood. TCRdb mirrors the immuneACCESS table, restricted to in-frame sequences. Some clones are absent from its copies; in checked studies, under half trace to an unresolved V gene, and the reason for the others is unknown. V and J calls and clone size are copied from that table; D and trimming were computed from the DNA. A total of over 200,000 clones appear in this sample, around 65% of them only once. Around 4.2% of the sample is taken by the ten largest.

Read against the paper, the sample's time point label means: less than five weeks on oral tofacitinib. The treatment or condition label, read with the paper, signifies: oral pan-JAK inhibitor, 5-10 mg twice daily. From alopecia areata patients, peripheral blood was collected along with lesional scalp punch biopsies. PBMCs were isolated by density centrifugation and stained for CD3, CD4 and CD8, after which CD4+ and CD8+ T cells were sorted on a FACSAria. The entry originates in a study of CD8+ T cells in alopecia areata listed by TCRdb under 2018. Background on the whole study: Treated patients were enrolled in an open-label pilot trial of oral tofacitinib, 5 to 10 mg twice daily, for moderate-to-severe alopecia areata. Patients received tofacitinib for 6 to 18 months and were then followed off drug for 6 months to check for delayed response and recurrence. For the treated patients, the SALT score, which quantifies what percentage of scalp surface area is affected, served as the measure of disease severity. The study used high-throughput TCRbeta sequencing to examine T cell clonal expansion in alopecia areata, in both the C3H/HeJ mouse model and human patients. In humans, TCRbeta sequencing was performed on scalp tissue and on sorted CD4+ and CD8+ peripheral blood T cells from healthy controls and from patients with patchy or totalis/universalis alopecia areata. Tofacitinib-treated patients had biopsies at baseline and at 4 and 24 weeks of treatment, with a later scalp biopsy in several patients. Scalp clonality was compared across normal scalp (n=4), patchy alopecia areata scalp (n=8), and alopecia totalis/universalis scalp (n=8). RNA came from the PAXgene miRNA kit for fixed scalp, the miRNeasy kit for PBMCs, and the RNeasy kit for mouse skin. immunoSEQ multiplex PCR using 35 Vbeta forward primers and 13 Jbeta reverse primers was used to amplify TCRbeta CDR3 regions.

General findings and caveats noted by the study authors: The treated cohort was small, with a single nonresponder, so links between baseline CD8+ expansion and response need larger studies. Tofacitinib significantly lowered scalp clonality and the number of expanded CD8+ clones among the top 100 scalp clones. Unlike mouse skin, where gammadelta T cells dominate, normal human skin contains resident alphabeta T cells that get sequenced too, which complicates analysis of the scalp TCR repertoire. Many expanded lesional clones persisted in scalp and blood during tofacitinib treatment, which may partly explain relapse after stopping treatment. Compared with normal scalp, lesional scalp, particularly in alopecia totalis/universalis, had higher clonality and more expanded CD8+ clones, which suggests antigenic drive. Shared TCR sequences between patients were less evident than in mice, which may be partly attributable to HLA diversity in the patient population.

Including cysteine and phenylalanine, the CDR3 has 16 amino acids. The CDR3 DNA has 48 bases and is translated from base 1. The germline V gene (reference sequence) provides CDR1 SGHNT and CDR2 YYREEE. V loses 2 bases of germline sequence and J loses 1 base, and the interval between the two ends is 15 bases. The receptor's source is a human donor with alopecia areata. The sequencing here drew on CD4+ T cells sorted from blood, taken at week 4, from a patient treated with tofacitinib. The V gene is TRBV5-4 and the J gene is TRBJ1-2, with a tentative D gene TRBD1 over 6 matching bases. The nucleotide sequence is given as TGTGCCAGCAGCTTTGCAGGGGCCTCTCTTAACTATGGCTACACCTTC. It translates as CASSFAGASLNYGYTF.